This T cell receptor (beta chain) was retrieved from a study of T cells after yellow fever vaccination. Overall study findings and caveats: Though it reached lower strength, the secondary response hit its peak faster, day 5 versus 15. Subsequent to the booster, the majority of primary-vaccination clones reappeared (under 98% CD4, 85% to 90% CD8).

Comment on this clonotype: Its target is unknown.

As TCR cDNA was made by 5'RACE template switching, a universal primer site and UMIs were added. TCRdb re-analysed the 5' RACE reads in MiXCR, keeping a single row per CDR3 protein. This sample yields 300,000 to 350,000 distinct CDR3 sequences, of which 3.5% to 4.5% are seen a single time; roughly a fifth belongs to the top ten. The CDR3 covers 13 residues. Trimming shortened V by 6 bases and J by 3 bases, and 11 bases separated the two germline ends. Germline CDR1 SEHNR, CDR2 FQNEAQ (reference sequence). This TCR was sampled from a young man who received the YFV17D yellow fever vaccine. This specimen was PBMCs, taken 15 days after the yellow fever booster vaccination. This chain connects TRBV7-9 to TRBJ1-1; TRBD1 is a possible D gene (5 bases). CDR3 in amino acids: CASRGGRDTEAFF. Here the CDR3 DNA reads TGTGCCAGCAGGGGGGGTCGGGACACTGAAGCTTTCTTT.